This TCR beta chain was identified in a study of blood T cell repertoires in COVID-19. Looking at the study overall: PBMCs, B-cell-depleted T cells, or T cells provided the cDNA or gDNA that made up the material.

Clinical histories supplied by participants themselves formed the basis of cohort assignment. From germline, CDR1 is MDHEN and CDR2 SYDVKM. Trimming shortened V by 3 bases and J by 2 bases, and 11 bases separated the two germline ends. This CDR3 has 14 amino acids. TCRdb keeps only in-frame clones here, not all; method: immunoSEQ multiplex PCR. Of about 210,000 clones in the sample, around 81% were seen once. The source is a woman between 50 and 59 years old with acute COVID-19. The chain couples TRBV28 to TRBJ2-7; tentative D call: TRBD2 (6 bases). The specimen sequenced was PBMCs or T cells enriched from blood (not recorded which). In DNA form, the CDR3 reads TGTGCCAGCAGTTTGGTAGCGGAACCCTACGAGCAGTACTTC. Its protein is CASSLVAEPYEQYF.